Here is one T cell receptor beta chain with its context. Its antigen remains unidentified. CDR1 DFQATT and CDR2 SNEGSKA come from the germline V gene (reference sequence). CDR3 length equals 13 residues. V dropped 1 base and J dropped 3 bases, with 9 bases sitting between them. This specimen belongs to a study of T-cell memory formation after mild COVID-19. The wider study: The TCR clusters were mostly specific to one donor. Study-wide points: Shrinking CD4+ clones were chiefly CM and EM; CD8+ ones were chiefly EMRA. Memory from before infection featured some responding clones, which suggests cross-reactive memory joined. A second wave expanding day 15 to 37 was CD4+-biased; contracting clones were balanced.

A single record per CDR3 protein comes from TCRdb applying MiXCR to the 5' RACE reads. Seen here are approximately 210,000 distinct CDR3 sequences, roughly a tenth observed once, and the top ten hold roughly 3%. This sequence was found in a man younger than 35 who had mild COVID-19 (a few samples of this study predate the infection). Cell type and time point are not known. The chain links TRBV20-1 to TRBJ1-1, with D maybe TRBD1 (6 bases). Sequencing was performed on PBMCs or a T cell subset sorted from them (not recorded which). The CDR3 sequence: CSARGRGDTEAFF. CDR3 bases: TGCAGTGCTAGAGGTAGGGGGGACACTGAAGCTTTCTTT.